Each of the 32 T cell receptor beta chains below was sequenced from the same sample in a study of regulatory T cells in long-lasting Graves disease. Sequencing libraries for TCR beta were prepared with iRepertoire HTBI primers and Arm-PCR of CDR3 regions. TCRdb passed the multiplex PCR reads through MiXCR, listing each CDR3 protein once. Among almost 350,000 distinct CDR3 sequences listed, roughly a fifth were seen once. The time point denotes: persistent/refractory GD, antithyroid drugs over 5 years with positive TRAb. PBMC RNA served as the TCR library source. This specimen consisted of peripheral blood mononuclear cells (PBMCs), obtained when the disease was refractory, from a patient treated with antithyroid drugs. The receptors shown here come from a female donor with Graves disease.

In this sample, this clonotype turned up a few times. The CDR3 DNA reads TGTGCCAGCAGTACCTCTTTTGGGACGGGTACCTACGAGCAGTACTTC. It encodes CASSTSFGTGTYEQYF. This chain joins TRBV27 and TRBJ2-5; D is tentatively TRBD1 or TRBD2 (5 bases each). The closer fit of TRBJ2-7 to the DNA end suggests the J call may be wrong. Germline-derived CDR1 and CDR2 are MNHEY and SMNVEV (reference sequence). This CDR3 region has 16 residues.

This clonotype was detected many times. The rearrangement links TRBV2 to TRBJ1-4; D call uncertain. CDR1 and CDR2 from the germline V gene are SNHLY and FYNNEI. This CDR3 has 11 residues. V dropped 2 bases and J dropped 7 bases, with 2 bases sitting between them. CDR3 nucleotide sequence: TGTGCCAGCAGTGAAATTGAAAAACTGTTTTTT. This sequence encodes CASSEIEKLFF.

This clonotype was counted at least ten times. This chain joins TRBV11-2 and TRBJ1-2; TRBD1 is a possible D gene (6 bases). The CDR3 runs 15 residues. Trimming removed 4 bases at V and 1 base at J, with 13 bases between. The germline CDR1 and CDR2 sequences are SGHAT and FQNNGV. CDR3 protein: CASSSRDIINYGYTF. The CDR3 nucleotides are TGTGCCAGCAGCTCTAGGGACATTATTAACTATGGCTACACCTTC.

The sample holds a few counts of this clonotype. J is TRBJ1-6 and V is TRBV11-2; D gene unclear. This CDR3 has 11 amino acids. Germline CDR1 SGHAT, CDR2 FQNNGV. V was shortened by 0 bases and J by 13 bases, with 4 bases between the two germline ends. The CDR3 region is CASSLEGPLHF. The CDR3 nucleotides read TGTGCCAGCAGCTTAGAGGGGCCCCTCCACTTT.

In its sample, this clonotype was seen a few times. The rearrangement uses TRBV11-3 and TRBJ2-1; the D gene is possibly TRBD1 (5 bases). The CDR3 is 13 amino acids. In germline, CDR1 is SGHNT, CDR2 YENEEA. V was clipped by 1 base and J by 7 bases, with 8 bases between them. The CDR3 is CASSLARANEQFF. CDR3 coding DNA: TGTGCCAGCAGCTTAGCCAGGGCGAATGAGCAGTTCTTC.

There are many counts of this clonotype. The V and J genes are TRBV24-1 and TRBJ1-5; possible D gene TRBD1, 5 bases. The germline V gene has CDR1 KGHDR and CDR2 SFDVKD. This CDR3 region has 14 residues. V was pared by 4 bases and J by 5 bases, with 11 bases between. The CDR3 DNA is TGTGCCACCAGTGACGAAGACAGTCATCAGCCCCAGCATTTT. This encodes CATSDEDSHQPQHF.

The rearrangement joins TRBV11-2 to TRBJ1-2; D is perhaps TRBD1 (6 bases). The germline V and J ends were trimmed by 4 bases and 2 bases, with 20 bases remaining between them. Germline V gene sequence: CDR1 SGHAT, CDR2 FQNNGV. The CDR3 has 17 amino acids. CDR3 amino acids: CASSSIGAGTSNYGYTF. The CDR3 nucleotides are TGTGCCAGCAGCTCCATAGGGGCCGGGACATCGAACTATGGCTACACCTTC. Complete variable domain (other parts from reference TRBV11-2 and TRBJ1-2): EAGVAQSPRYKIIEKRQSVAFWCNPISGHATLYWYQQILGQGPKLLIQFQNNGVVDDSQLPKDRFSAERLKGVDSTLKIQPAKLEDSAVYLCASSSIGAGTSNYGYTFGSGTRLTVV.

This clonotype appeared many times. The chain uses TRBV3-1 and TRBJ1-1; possible D gene TRBD1, 5 bases. The V end was cut by 3 bases, the J end by 11 bases, with 16 bases between. Looked up from germline, CDR1 is LGHDT and CDR2 is YNNKEL (reference sequence). This CDR3 has 13 residues. The CDR3 sequence is CASSQKLGGGAFF. CDR3 sequence (DNA): TGTGCCAGCAGCCAGAAACTGGGCGGGGGTGCTTTCTTT.

To note about this clonotype: Just one base apart from a much larger clone, this may be a read error. The gene calls are TRBV3-1 and TRBJ2-4, with D perhaps matching TRBD1 (5 bases). Germline CDR1 reads LGHDT; CDR2 reads YNNKEL (reference sequence). This CDR3 region has 16 residues. The V end lost 0 bases, the J end lost 9 bases, and 18 bases lay between the germline ends. The CDR3 reads CASSQDLARGESIQYF. CDR3 DNA sequence: TGTGCCAGCAGCCAAGATCTGGCAAGGGGCGAAAGCATTCAGTACTTC.

In this sample, this clonotype turned up many times. V and J are TRBV28 and TRBJ1-3; 9 bases are shared with TRBD1. There are 13 residues in the CDR3. J was trimmed by 4 bases and V by 8 bases; bases with no gene match: 3. CDR1 MDHEN and CDR2 SYDVKM come from the germline V gene. This CDR3 reads CASLTGGGNTIYF. CDR3 nucleotides: TGTGCCAGCCTGACAGGGGGAGGAAACACCATATATTTT.

Here the CDR3 reads CASSPSGSTDTQYF. In DNA form, the CDR3 reads TGTGCCAGCAGTCCGAGCGGGAGCACAGATACGCAGTATTTT. The rearrangement links TRBV6-4 to TRBJ2-3, with D possibly matching TRBD2 (6 bases). Germline CDR1 MRHNA, CDR2 SNTAGT. V lost 5 bases to trimming and J lost 0 bases, with 9 bases between them. The length of the CDR3 is 14 residues.

This clonotype was recorded many times. The rearrangement links TRBV11-3 to TRBJ1-4, with 9 bases lining up with TRBD1. The CDR3 length is 15 residues. Losses at the gene ends were 4 bases for V and 8 bases for J; bases not matched to a gene: 8. Germline V lookup: CDR1 SGHNT, CDR2 YENEEA. The CDR3 coding sequence is TGTGCCAGCAGCTCCGCTTCCGGGACAGGGGAAAAACTGTTTTTT. It specifies CASSSASGTGEKLFF.

This clonotype was observed a handful of times. This chain uses TRBV29-1 with TRBJ1-1; D not certain. V was trimmed by 6 bases and J by 1 base, leaving 12 bases between them. Germline V gene sequence: CDR1 SQVTM, CDR2 ANQGSEA. This CDR3 is built from 13 residues. CDR3 sequence (DNA): TGCAGCGTCCCTGGGGTTACGAACACTGAAGCTTTCTTT. Translated: CSVPGVTNTEAFF.

Turning to this clonotype: A read error may produce the germline difference seen at one junction end. This chain connects TRBV4-1 to TRBJ1-6; D ambiguous. Germline CDR1 is MGHRA and CDR2 is YSYEKL. The CDR3 has 14 amino acids. DNA for the CDR3: TGCCCCAGCAGCATACCGGACCGTGCGTCACCCCTCCACTTT. It yields the protein CPSSIPDRASPLHF.

The rearrangement links TRBV6-1 to TRBJ1-5; D gene ambiguous. Germline V gene data show CDR1 as MNHNS and CDR2 as SASEGT. Between the trimmed V and J ends, which lost 8 bases and 0 bases, there was a span of 17 bases. The CDR3 covers 16 residues. CDR3 nucleotide sequence: TGTGCCAGCGGGAAAGGGCGATACGATAGCAATCAGCCCCAGCATTTT. Translating it yields CASGKGRYDSNQPQHF.

This clonotype was recorded at least ten times. CDR3 region: CASSLVIYEQYF. CDR3 nucleotides: TGTGCCAGCAGCTTAGTTATCTACGAGCAGTACTTC. The genes are TRBV11-2 and TRBJ2-7, with D hard to call. CDR3 length equals 12 residues. V shed 1 base and J shed 3 bases, with 4 bases lying between them. CDR1 and CDR2 (germline): SGHAT, FQNNGV.

At least ten counts were recorded for this clonotype. The chain has TRBV3-1 and TRBJ1-6; maybe TRBD1 (5 bases). This CDR3 region has 13 residues. Germline assignment: CDR1 LGHDT and CDR2 YNNKEL (reference sequence). Trimming removed 1 base from V and 11 bases from J, with 9 bases in between. The CDR3 DNA is TGTGCCAGCAGCCAAGGGGGCTTAACACCCCTCCACTTT. Protein: CASSQGGLTPLHF.

Concerning this clonotype: A much larger clonotype is one base distant, so this may be a read error. The V call is TRBV20-1, the J call TRBJ1-2; the match to TRBD1 covers 7 bases. Germline-derived CDR1 and CDR2 are DFQATT and SNEGSKA (reference sequence). The V gene end was trimmed by 8 bases and the J gene end by 3 bases; junction bases not matched to a gene: 12. The CDR3 contains 14 residues. The CDR3 loop is CSTPGGSVDYGYTF. CDR3 DNA sequence: TGCAGTACCCCAGGGGGGAGTGTAGACTATGGCTACACCTTC.

This clonotype was picked up many times. This rearrangement joins TRBV2 to TRBJ2-7; 12 nucleotides match TRBD2. Germline loops: CDR1 SNHLY, CDR2 FYNNEI. Unmatched junction bases numbered 8, after V lost 6 bases and J lost 5 bases. This CDR3 spans 15 amino acids. The CDR3 region has the DNA TGTGCCAGCAGGCCCACTAGCGGGAGGAACCACGAGCAGTACTTC. This sequence encodes CASRPTSGRNHEQYF. Using reference TRBV2 and TRBJ2-7 for the parts outside the CDR3, the full variable domain is EPEVTQTPSHQVTQMGQEVILRCVPISNHLYFYWYRQILGQKVEFLVSFYNNEISEKSEIFDDQFSVERPDGSNFTLKIRSTKLEDSAMYFCASRPTSGRNHEQYFGPGTRLTVT.

In its sample, this clonotype was seen many times. The rearrangement links TRBV7-9 to TRBJ2-5; 9 bases match TRBD2. The J segment lost 1 base and the V segment lost 6 bases, leaving 9 bases of the junction unmatched. From germline, CDR1 is SEHNR and CDR2 FQNEAQ (reference sequence). The length of the CDR3 is 16 residues. CDR3 in DNA: TGTGCCAGCAGACCCGGGGTAGCGGGAGTCCAAGAGACCCAGTACTTC. Protein product: CASRPGVAGVQETQYF. Full variable domain (missing parts from reference TRBV7-9 and TRBJ2-5): DTGVSQNPRHKITKRGQNVTFRCDPISEHNRLYWYRQTLGQGPEFLTYFQNEAQLEKSRLLSDRFSAERPKGSFSTLEIQRTEQGDSAMYLCASRPGVAGVQETQYFGPGTRLLVL.

The sample holds a few counts of this clonotype. V and J are TRBV13 and TRBJ1-4, with D unclear. Germline V gene data show CDR1 as PRHDT and CDR2 as FYEKMQ (reference sequence). V gave up 5 bases and J gave up 7 bases, with 17 bases separating them. The CDR3 is made up of 15 amino acids. Here the CDR3 reads CASSQSPGGGEKLFF. CDR3 bases: TGTGCCAGCAGCCAAAGTCCGGGAGGAGGTGAAAAACTGTTTTTT. The entire variable domain, with the rest obtained from reference TRBV13 and TRBJ1-4, is as follows: AAGVIQSPRHLIKEKRETATLKCYPIPRHDTVYWYQQGPGQDPQFLISFYEKMQSDKGSIPDRFSAQQFSDYHSELNMSSLELGDSALYFCASSQSPGGGEKLFFGSGTQLSVL.

This clonotype has more than one count but fewer than ten. The chain uses TRBV19 and TRBJ1-6; TRBD1 is a possible D gene (5 bases). The CDR3 sequence is 16 residues long. Trimming took 6 bases from V and 4 from J, leaving 16 bases between them. Germline V gene sequence: CDR1 LNHDA, CDR2 SQIVND (reference sequence). CDR3 sequence reads: CASRRQLGPYNSPLHF. Here the CDR3 DNA reads TGTGCCAGTAGGCGGCAGTTGGGACCTTATAATTCACCCCTCCACTTT.

There are many counts of this clonotype. This rearrangement joins TRBV20-1 to TRBJ2-5, with D possibly being TRBD1 (6 bases). Germline loops: CDR1 DFQATT, CDR2 SNEGSKA (reference sequence). Trimming shortened V by 4 bases and J by 5 bases, and 14 bases separated the two germline ends. The CDR3 runs to 13 residues. The CDR3 DNA reads as TGCAGTGCTAAACAGGGCGGTGGGGAGACCCAGTACTTC. It specifies CSAKQGGGETQYF.

The chain links TRBV2 to TRBJ2-2, with D maybe TRBD1 (6 bases). V was clipped by 8 bases and J by 7 bases, with 14 bases between them. Germline V gene lookup returns CDR1 SNHLY and CDR2 FYNNEI. The CDR3 length is 13 residues. The CDR3 reads CASQAGAVGELFF. The CDR3 bases are TGTGCCAGCCAGGCAGGGGCGGTCGGGGAGCTGTTTTTT. Variable domain in full (rest from reference TRBV2 and TRBJ2-2): EPEVTQTPSHQVTQMGQEVILRCVPISNHLYFYWYRQILGQKVEFLVSFYNNEISEKSEIFDDQFSVERPDGSNFTLKIRSTKLEDSAMYFCASQAGAVGELFFGEGSRLTVL.

This clonotype was recorded a few times. V gene TRBV19 combines with J gene TRBJ1-5, with D hard to call. Trimming shortened V by 6 bases and J by 0 bases, and 15 bases separated the two germline ends. CDR1 LNHDA and CDR2 SQIVND come from the germline V gene (reference sequence). This CDR3 has 16 amino acids. CDR3 in amino acids: CASRGRVTHSNQPQHF. CDR3 in DNA: TGTGCCAGTAGAGGCAGAGTGACTCATAGCAATCAGCCCCAGCATTTT.

This clonotype was found a few times. Just one base apart from a much larger clone, this may be a read error. The gene calls are TRBV7-9 and TRBJ2-7; 10 nucleotides line up with TRBD1. Germline values: CDR1 SEHNR, CDR2 FQNEAQ (reference sequence). The CDR3 runs 14 residues. After removal of 5 bases from V and 5 bases from J, the junction contained 6 bases not matched to a gene. CDR3 DNA sequence: TGTGCCAGCAGCCCCGGGACAGGGGCCCACGAGCAGTACTTC. As protein: CASSPGTGAHEQYF.

This clonotype occurred many times. V is TRBV6-1 and J is TRBJ2-7; D may be TRBD2 (6 bases). The CDR3 spans 14 residues. The germline gives CDR1 MNHNS, CDR2 SASEGT. V lost 5 bases and J lost 2, with 13 bases in between. The CDR3 DNA sequence: TGTGCCAGCAGTCGTACAACGGGGGCCTACGAGCAGTACTTC. Translating it yields CASSRTTGAYEQYF.

This clonotype was found a few times. The chain has TRBV29-1 and TRBJ2-5; D not resolved. This CDR3 has 15 amino acids. The V and J ends lost 6 bases and 2 bases respectively, with 19 bases between them. Germline V gene lookup returns CDR1 SQVTM and CDR2 ANQGSEA. The CDR3 DNA sequence: TGCAGCGTCTACCCCCTGTGGGGTGGTCAAGAGACCCAGTACTTC. This translates into CSVYPLWGGQETQYF.

This clonotype was observed at least ten times. V is TRBV12-3 or TRBV12-4 and J is TRBJ2-7, with 11 bases lining up with TRBD2. Trimming took 6 bases from V and 4 from J; bases not matched to a gene: 14. The CDR3 runs to 17 residues. This CDR3 reads CASSSGTSGARGYEQYF. The CDR3 coding sequence is TGTGCCAGCAGCTCCGGGACTAGCGGAGCGCGCGGGTACGAGCAGTACTTC.

This chain connects TRBV9 to TRBJ1-4; D may be TRBD1 (5 bases). Germline-derived CDR1 and CDR2 are SGDLS and YYNGEE. V lost 3 bases, J lost 13 bases, and 16 bases lay in between. The CDR3 loop spans 13 amino acids. The CDR3 DNA sequence: TGTGCCAGCAGCGAAACTCCGGACACGGGACTGTTTTTT. Its protein is CASSETPDTGLFF.

This clonotype came up a few times. This chain uses TRBV7-2 with TRBJ2-7, with 8 bases identical to TRBD1. V lost 5 bases and J lost 4; bases outside the gene matches: 10. CDR1 is SGHTA and CDR2 is FQGNSA in the germline V gene. The CDR3 is 15 amino acids. Written as DNA, the CDR3 is TGTGCCAGCAGCCCGCGACAGGGGTCAGGATACGAGCAGTACTTC. Amino acids: CASSPRQGSGYEQYF.

The rearrangement uses TRBV4-3 and TRBJ1-2; 8 bases are a match to TRBD1. The CDR3 is made up of 17 amino acids. The germline V gene encodes CDR1 LGHNA and CDR2 YSLEER. The ends lost 2 bases at V and 0 bases at J; junction bases unmatched: 8. CDR3 sequence (DNA): TGCGCCAGCAGCCAACTTCCCGGGACAGGTACTAACTATGGCTACACCTTC. Its translation is CASSQLPGTGTNYGYTF.